The 7 T cell receptor beta chains in this list originate from one sample, sequenced in a study of early T cells in non-severe SARS-CoV-2 infection. Each CDR3 protein gets one entry after TCRdb re-called the 5' RACE reads with MiXCR. This table holds approximately 77,000 distinct CDR3 sequences, about 5% found once. The input for sequencing was whole blood, taken at baseline. These receptor sequences come from an adult who was a healthcare worker with PCR-confirmed SARS-CoV-2 infection or an uninfected control (not recorded which).

Many counts were recorded for this clonotype. The J gene is TRBJ2-1, the V gene TRBV25-1; no reliable D call. The ends were cut back, 8 bases at V and 0 bases at J, with 20 bases in the middle. The CDR3 loop spans 17 amino acids. CDR1 and CDR2 (germline): MGHDK, SYGVNS. CDR3 loop: CASAHNKGLSSYNEQFF. The CDR3 bases are TGTGCCAGCGCCCACAATAAGGGATTAAGCTCCTACAATGAGCAGTTCTTC. Combining the CDR3 with reference TRBV25-1 and TRBJ2-1 gives the whole variable domain EADIYQTPRYLVIGTGKKITLECSQTMGHDKMYWYQQDPGMELHLIHYSYGVNSTEKGDLSSESTVSRIRTEHFPLTLESARPSHTSQYLCASAHNKGLSSYNEQFFGPGTRLTVL.

This clonotype has a count of ten or more. The CDR3 loop is CASSSEAGQAYF. CDR3 nucleotides: TGTGCCAGCAGCTCGGAGGCGGGACAGGCGTACTTC. This chain joins TRBV7-9 and TRBJ2-7; TRBD1 matches at 8 bases. V shed 4 bases and J 12 bases; nucleotides not matched to a gene: 8. Germline V gene sequence: CDR1 SEHNR, CDR2 FQNEAQ (reference sequence). The CDR3 spans 12 residues.

This clonotype came up once. CDR3: CASSYSKRHTQYF. CDR3 bases: TGTGCCAGCAGTTACTCGAAGCGACATACGCAGTATTTT. The V call is TRBV6-5, the J call TRBJ2-3; D is ambiguous. Germline V gene sequence: CDR1 MNHEY, CDR2 SVGAGI. CDR3 length: 13 amino acids. With 0 bases removed from V and 7 bases from J, the gap between germline ends came to 8 bases.

The V gene is TRBV6-6, the J gene TRBJ2-7; D is possibly TRBD2 (6 bases). Trimming stripped 2 bases from V and 0 bases from J, with 11 bases between. In germline, CDR1 is MNHNY, CDR2 SVGAGI (reference sequence). The CDR3 contains 15 residues. CDR3 in DNA: TGTGCCAGCAGTTACGGCACGGGAGACTCCTACGAGCAGTACTTC. It translates to CASSYGTGDSYEQYF.

The chain links TRBV19 to TRBJ1-5, with D possibly matching TRBD1 (6 bases). The V end lost 3 bases, the J end lost 1 base, and 10 bases lay between the germline ends. The germline CDR1 and CDR2 sequences are LNHDA and SQIVND (reference sequence). The CDR3 loop spans 15 amino acids. CDR3 DNA: TGTGCCAGTAGTATTTTTACAGGGAGCAATCAGCCCCAGCATTTT. Translated, it gives CASSIFTGSNQPQHF.

This clonotype was seen repeatedly, ten times or more. The chain joins TRBV19 to TRBJ1-5, with 7 bases fitting TRBD1. This CDR3 region has 14 residues. V gave up 7 bases and J gave up 7 bases; unmatched junction bases: 10. CDR1 is LNHDA and CDR2 is SQIVND in the germline V gene (reference sequence). The CDR3 here is CASTTTGSRQPQHF. CDR3 nucleotide sequence: TGTGCCAGTACCACGACAGGGAGCAGGCAGCCCCAGCATTTT.

This clonotype was seen ten or more times. The chain recombines TRBV6-5 with TRBJ2-7; 7 bases are a match to TRBD1. The trim removed 5 bases at V and 3 bases at J, leaving 4 bases unmatched. The CDR3 runs 13 residues. In germline, CDR1 is MNHEY, CDR2 SVGAGI. The CDR3: CASSGTAFYEQYF. CDR3 coding DNA: TGTGCCAGCAGTGGGACAGCTTTCTACGAGCAGTACTTC.